This T cell receptor beta chain was captured by sequencing in a study of T-cell memory formation after mild COVID-19. Study-level points and caveats: Contracting clones, day 15 to 85, had balanced CD4/CD8, and later expanders favored CD4+. A second wave of clones peaked on day 37, and their SARS-CoV-2 specificity went unconfirmed.

TCRdb analysed the 5' RACE reads with MiXCR anew, one entry per CDR3 protein. This table holds around 150,000 distinct CDR3 sequences, 30% to 35% found once. This clonotype was found a few times. Its specificity is not known. V was trimmed by 1 base and J by 6 bases, leaving 15 bases between them. The CDR3 loop spans 15 amino acids. Germline V CDR1 and CDR2: SEHNR, FQNEAQ (reference sequence). This TCR came from an adult woman who had mild COVID-19 (a few samples of this study predate the infection). Cell type and time point are not known. The sequencing input was PBMCs or a T cell subset sorted from them (not recorded which). The chain couples TRBV7-9 to TRBJ1-1; unclear D gene. This CDR3 is CASSLVMVGSAEAFF. The CDR3 nucleotides read TGTGCCAGCAGCTTAGTAATGGTAGGGAGCGCTGAAGCTTTCTTT.